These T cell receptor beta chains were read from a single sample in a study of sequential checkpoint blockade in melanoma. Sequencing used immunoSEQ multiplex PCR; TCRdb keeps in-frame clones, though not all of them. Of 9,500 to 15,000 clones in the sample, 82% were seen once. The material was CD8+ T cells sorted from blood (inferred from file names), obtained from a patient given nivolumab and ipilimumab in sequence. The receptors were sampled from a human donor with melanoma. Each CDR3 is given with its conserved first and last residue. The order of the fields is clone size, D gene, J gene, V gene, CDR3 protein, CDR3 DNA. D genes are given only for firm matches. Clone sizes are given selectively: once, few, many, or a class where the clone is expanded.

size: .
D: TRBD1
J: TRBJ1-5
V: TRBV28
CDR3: CASRWTGDGNQPQHF
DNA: TGTGCCAGCAGATGGACAGGGGATGGCAATCAGCCCCAGCATTTT

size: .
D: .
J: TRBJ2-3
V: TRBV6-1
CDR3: CASSGYFTDTQYF
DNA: TGTGCCAGCAGTGGGTACTTCACAGATACGCAGTATTTT

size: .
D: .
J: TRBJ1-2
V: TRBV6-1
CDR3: CASSARGKGTF
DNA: TGTGCCAGCAGTGCCAGGGGAAAGGGAACCTTC

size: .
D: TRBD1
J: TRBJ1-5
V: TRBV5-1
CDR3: CASSRTGDSNQPQHF
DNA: TGCGCCAGCAGCCGAACAGGGGACAGCAATCAGCCCCAGCATTTT

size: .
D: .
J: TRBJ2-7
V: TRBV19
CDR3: CASSMQGQVYEQYF
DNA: TGTGCCAGTAGTATGCAGGGGCAAGTCTACGAGCAGTACTTC

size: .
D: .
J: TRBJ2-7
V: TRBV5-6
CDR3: CASSLASGAEQYF
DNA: TGTGCCAGCAGCTTGGCCTCAGGTGCCGAGCAGTACTTC

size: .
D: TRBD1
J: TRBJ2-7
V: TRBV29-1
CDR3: CSVKVGQGDYEQYF
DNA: TGCAGCGTTAAAGTGGGACAGGGGGATTACGAGCAGTACTTC

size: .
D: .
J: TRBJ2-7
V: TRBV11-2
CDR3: CASSLGQGSEQYF
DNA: TGTGCCAGCAGCTTAGGGCAGGGGAGCGAGCAGTACTTC

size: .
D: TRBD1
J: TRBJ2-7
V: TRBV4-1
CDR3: CASSLMGQGGEQYF
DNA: TGCGCCAGCAGCCTTATGGGACAGGGGGGGGAGCAGTACTTC

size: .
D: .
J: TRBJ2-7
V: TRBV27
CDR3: CASSSGLAYEQYF
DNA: TGTGCCAGCAGTTCGGGACTTGCCTACGAGCAGTACTTC

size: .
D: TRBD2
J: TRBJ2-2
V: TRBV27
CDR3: CASSSPASAGVSGELFF
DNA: TGTGCCAGCAGTTCTCCAGCGAGCGCGGGAGTGTCCGGGGAGCTGTTTTTT

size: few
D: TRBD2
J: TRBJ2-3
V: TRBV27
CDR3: CASRYVREGQDTQYF
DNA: TGTGCCAGCAGATATGTAAGGGAGGGCCAAGATACGCAGTATTTT

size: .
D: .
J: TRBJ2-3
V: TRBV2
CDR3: CASSGRERPDTQYF
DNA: TGTGCCAGCAGTGGACGGGAGAGGCCAGATACGCAGTATTTT

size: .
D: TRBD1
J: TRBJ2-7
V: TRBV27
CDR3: CASSLLRTGDTEQYF
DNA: TGTGCCAGCAGTTTACTACGGACAGGGGATACCGAGCAGTACTTC

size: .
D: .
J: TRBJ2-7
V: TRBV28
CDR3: CASSFGTGSYEQYF
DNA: TGTGCCAGCAGTTTCGGCACAGGGTCCTACGAGCAGTACTTC

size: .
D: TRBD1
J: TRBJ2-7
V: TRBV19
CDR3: CASSAGTGAPYEQYF
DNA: TGTGCCAGTAGTGCCGGCACAGGGGCCCCCTACGAGCAGTACTTC

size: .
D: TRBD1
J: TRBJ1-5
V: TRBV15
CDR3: CATSRAGQGGQPQHF
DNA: TGTGCCACCAGCAGAGCGGGACAGGGGGGTCAGCCCCAGCATTTT

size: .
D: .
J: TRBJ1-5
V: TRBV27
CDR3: CASSGSASQPQHF
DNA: TGTGCCAGCAGCGGGTCCGCCTCCCAGCCCCAGCATTTT

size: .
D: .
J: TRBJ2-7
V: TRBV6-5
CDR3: CASKTGSREQYF
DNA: TGTGCCAGCAAAACCGGGTCGCGCGAGCAGTACTTC

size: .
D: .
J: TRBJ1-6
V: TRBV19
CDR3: CASNGLTDSPLHF
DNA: TGTGCCAGTAATGGTCTCACGGATTCACCCCTCCACTTT

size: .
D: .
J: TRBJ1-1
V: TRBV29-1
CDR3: CSVAGGVVSGTEAFF
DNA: TGCAGCGTTGCGGGAGGGGTCGTATCGGGCACTGAAGCTTTCTTT

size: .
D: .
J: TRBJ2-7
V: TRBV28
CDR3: CASSPEGRGGTYEQYF
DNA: TGTGCCAGCAGTCCTGAAGGGAGGGGGGGTACCTACGAGCAGTACTTC

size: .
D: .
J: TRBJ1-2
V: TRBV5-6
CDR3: CASSNGQLNYGYTF
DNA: TGTGCCAGCAGCAACGGACAGTTAAACTATGGCTACACCTTC

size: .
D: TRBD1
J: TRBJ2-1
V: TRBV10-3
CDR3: CAISEKRGRVDYYNEQFF
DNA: TGTGCCATCAGTGAGAAAAGGGGGCGCGTCGACTACTACAATGAGCAGTTCTTC

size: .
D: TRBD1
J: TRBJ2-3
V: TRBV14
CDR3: CASSQGQGRTDTQYF
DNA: TGTGCCAGCAGCCAAGGACAGGGGAGGACAGATACGCAGTATTTT

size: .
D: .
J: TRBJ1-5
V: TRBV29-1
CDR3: CSVGGSEPQHF
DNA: TGCAGCGTAGGGGGTTCTGAGCCCCAGCATTTT

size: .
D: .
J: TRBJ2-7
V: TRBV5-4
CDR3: CASSRDSNYEQYF
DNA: TGTGCCAGCAGCAGGGACTCAAACTACGAGCAGTACTTC

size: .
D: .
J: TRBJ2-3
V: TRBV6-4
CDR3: CASSDSGATDTQYF
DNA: TGTGCCAGCAGTGACTCGGGGGCCACAGATACGCAGTATTTT

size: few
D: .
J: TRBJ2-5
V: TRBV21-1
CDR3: CASSKGQYQETQYF
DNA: TGTGCCAGCAGCAAAGGACAGTACCAAGAGACCCAGTACTTC

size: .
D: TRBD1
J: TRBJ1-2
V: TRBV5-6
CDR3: CASSLGQGDYGYTF
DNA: TGTGCCAGCAGCTTAGGGCAGGGGGACTATGGCTACACCTTC

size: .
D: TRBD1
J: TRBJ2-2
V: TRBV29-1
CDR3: CSVEVTGSGELFF
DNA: TGCAGCGTTGAAGTGACAGGGTCCGGGGAGCTGTTTTTT

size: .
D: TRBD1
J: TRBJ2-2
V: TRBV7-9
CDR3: CASSHTGGVTGELFF
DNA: TGTGCCAGCAGCCACACAGGGGGAGTCACCGGGGAGCTGTTTTTT

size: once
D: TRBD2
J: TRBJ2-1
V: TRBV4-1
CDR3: CASSQVGTSGRNEQFF
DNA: TGCGCCAGCAGCCAAGTGGGGACTAGCGGGAGAAATGAGCAGTTCTTC

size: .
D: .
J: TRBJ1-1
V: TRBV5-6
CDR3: CASSLVGENTEAFF
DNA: TGTGCCAGCAGCTTGGTGGGAGAGAACACTGAAGCTTTCTTT

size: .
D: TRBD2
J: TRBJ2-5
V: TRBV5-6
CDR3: CASSHLEPSGRETQYF
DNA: TGTGCCAGCAGCCACCTGGAACCTAGCGGGAGAGAGACCCAGTACTTC

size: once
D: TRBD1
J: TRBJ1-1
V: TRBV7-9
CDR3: CASSLAQGVWTEAFF
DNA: TGTGCCAGCAGCTTAGCACAGGGGGTATGGACTGAAGCTTTCTTT

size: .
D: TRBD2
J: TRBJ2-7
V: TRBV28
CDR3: CASSLLFPGGSYEQYF
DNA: TGTGCCAGCAGCCTACTATTTCCGGGGGGTTCCTACGAGCAGTACTTC

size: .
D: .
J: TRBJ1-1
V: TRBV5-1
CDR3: CASSLLRGDTEAFF
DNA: TGCGCCAGCAGCTTACTCCGGGGTGACACTGAAGCTTTCTTT

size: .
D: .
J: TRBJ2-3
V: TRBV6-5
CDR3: CASSLDSALTDTQYF
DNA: TGTGCCAGCAGTCTAGACAGCGCTTTAACAGATACGCAGTATTTT

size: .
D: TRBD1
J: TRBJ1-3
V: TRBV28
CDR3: CASRWTGDISGNTIYF
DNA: TGTGCCAGCAGATGGACAGGGGACATCTCTGGAAACACCATATATTTT

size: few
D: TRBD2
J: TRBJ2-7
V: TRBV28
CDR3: CASSYTGLAGGLRDEQYF
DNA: TGTGCCAGCAGTTACACGGGACTAGCGGGGGGGCTAAGGGACGAGCAGTACTTC

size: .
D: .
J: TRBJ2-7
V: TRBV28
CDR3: CASSGGLGGLYEQYF
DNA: TGTGCCAGCAGTGGGGGACTCGGGGGGCTCTACGAGCAGTACTTC

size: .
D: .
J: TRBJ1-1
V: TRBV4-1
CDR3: CASSLFDGENTEAFF
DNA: TGCGCCAGCAGCCTCTTTGACGGGGAGAACACTGAAGCTTTCTTT

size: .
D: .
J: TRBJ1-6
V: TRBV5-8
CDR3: CASSSVPTGVKHSPLHF
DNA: TGTGCCAGCAGCTCGGTTCCCACCGGGGTGAAACATTCACCCCTCCACTTT

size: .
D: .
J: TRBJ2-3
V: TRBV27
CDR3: CASSNPGHGVDTQYF
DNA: TGTGCCAGCAGTAATCCGGGACACGGGGTGGATACGCAGTATTTT

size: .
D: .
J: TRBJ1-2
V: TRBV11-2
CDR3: CASSPLEVNYGYTF
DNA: TGTGCCAGCAGCCCGCTTGAGGTGAACTATGGCTACACCTTC

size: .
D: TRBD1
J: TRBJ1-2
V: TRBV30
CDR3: CAWSGTGWNYGYTF
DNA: TGTGCCTGGAGTGGGACAGGTTGGAACTATGGCTACACCTTC

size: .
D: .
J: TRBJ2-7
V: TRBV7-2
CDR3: CASSLSPGAYDLQYF
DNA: TGTGCCAGCAGCTTAAGTCCCGGAGCCTACGATCTGCAGTACTTC

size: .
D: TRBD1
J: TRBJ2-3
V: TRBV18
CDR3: CASSPRENRGDAQYF
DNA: TGTGCCAGCTCACCACGGGAAAACAGGGGAGATGCGCAGTATTTT

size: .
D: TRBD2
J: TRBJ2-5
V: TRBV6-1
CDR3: CASSELAGGQETQYF
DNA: TGTGCCAGCAGTGAACTAGCGGGGGGGCAAGAGACCCAGTACTTC

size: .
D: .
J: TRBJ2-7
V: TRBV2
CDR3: CASRQSIFQSYEQYF
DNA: TGTGCCAGCAGACAGTCCATTTTCCAGTCCTACGAGCAGTACTTC

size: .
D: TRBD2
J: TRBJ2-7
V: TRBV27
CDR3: CASSSPSGGPAYEQYF
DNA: TGTGCCAGCAGTTCACCTAGCGGGGGGCCAGCCTACGAGCAGTACTTC

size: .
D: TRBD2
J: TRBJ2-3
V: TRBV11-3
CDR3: CASSGPSGASGRAADTQYF
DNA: TGTGCCAGCAGCGGCCCCTCTGGGGCTAGCGGGAGGGCCGCAGATACGCAGTATTTT

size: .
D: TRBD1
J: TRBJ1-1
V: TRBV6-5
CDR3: CHSRPSQGVNTEAFF
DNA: TGTCACAGCCGCCCCTCACAGGGGGTGAACACTGAAGCTTTCTTT

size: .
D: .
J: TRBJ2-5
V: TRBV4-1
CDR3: CASSGGGETQYF
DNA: TGCGCCAGCAGCGGGGGCGGGGAGACCCAGTACTTC